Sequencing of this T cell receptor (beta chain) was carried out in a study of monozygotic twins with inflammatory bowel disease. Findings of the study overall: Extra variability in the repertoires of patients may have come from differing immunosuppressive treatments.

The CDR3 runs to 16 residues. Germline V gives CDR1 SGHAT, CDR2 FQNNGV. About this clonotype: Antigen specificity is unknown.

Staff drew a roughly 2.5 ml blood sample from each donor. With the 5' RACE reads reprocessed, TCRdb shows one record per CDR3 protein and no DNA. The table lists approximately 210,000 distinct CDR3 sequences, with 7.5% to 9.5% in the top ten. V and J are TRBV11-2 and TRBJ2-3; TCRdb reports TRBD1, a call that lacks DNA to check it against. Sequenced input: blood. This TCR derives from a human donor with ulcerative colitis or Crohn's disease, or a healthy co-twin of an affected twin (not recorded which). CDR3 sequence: CASCLGGRGLGDTQYF.